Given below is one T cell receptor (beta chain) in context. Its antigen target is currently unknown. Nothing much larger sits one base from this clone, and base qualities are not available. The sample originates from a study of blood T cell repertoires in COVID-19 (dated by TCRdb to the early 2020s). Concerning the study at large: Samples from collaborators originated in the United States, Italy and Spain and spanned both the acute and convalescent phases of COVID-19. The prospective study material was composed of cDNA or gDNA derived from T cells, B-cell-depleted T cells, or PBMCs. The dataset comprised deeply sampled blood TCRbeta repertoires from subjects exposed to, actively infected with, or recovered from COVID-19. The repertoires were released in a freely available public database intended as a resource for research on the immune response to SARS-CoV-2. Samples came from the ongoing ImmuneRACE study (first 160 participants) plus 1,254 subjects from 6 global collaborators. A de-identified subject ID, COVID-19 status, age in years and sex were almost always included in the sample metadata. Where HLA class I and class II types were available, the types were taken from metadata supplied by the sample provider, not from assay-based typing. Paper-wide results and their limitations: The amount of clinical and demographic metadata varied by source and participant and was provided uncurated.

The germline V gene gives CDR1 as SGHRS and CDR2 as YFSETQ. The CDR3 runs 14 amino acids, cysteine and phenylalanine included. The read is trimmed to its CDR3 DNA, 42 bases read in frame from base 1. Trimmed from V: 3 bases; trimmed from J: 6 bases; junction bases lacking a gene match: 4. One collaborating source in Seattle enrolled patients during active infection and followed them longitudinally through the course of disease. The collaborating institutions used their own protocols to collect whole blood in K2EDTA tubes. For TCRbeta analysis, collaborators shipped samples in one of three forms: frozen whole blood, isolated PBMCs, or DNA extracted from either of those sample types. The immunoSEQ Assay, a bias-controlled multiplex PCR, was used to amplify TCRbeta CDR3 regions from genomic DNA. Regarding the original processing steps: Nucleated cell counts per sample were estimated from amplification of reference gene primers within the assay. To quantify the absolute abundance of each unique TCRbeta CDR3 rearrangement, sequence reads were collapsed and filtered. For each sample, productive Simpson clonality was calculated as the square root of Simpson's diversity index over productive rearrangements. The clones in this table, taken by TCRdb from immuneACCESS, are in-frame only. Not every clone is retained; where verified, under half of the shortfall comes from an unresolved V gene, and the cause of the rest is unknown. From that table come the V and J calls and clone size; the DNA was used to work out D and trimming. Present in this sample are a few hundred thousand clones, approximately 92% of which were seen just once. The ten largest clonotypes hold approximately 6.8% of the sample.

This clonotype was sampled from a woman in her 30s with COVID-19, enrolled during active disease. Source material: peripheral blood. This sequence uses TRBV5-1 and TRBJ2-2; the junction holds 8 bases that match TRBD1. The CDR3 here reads CASSSQGDAGELFF. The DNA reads TGCGCCAGCAGCTCACAGGGGGACGCCGGGGAGCTGTTTTTT. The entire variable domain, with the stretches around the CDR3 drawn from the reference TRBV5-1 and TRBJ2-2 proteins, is KAGVTQTPRYLIKTRGQQVTLSCSPISGHRSVSWYQQTPGQGLQFLFEYFSETQRNKGNFPGRFSGRQFSNSRSEMNVSTLELGDSALYLCASSSQGDAGELFFGEGSRLTVL.